A selection of T cell receptor beta chains follows, all from one sample in a study of post-analysis software for immune sequencing data. TCRdb itself ran the PCR reads through MiXCR, one entry per CDR3 protein. The data show approximately 400,000 distinct CDR3 sequences, roughly 35% seen once. The specimen was blood. The receptors were gathered from a girl aged 5 to 17 with multiple sclerosis. Each CDR3 is given with its conserved first and last residue. A D gene is named only where the DNA matches it firmly. The size field is filled for only some rows; it gives once, few, many or a size class.

.	TRBV7-9	TRBJ2-3	few	CASRSNPVTDTQYF	TGTGCTAGCAGATCAAATCCGGTGACAGATACGCAGTATTTT
.	TRBV20-1	TRBJ1-5	.	CSARREERRDQPQHF	TGCAGTGCTCGAAGAGAGGAGCGGCGGGATCAGCCCCAGCATTTT
.	TRBV4-1	TRBJ1-1	.	CASSRGRTTEAFF	TGCGCCAGCAGCCGGGGGAGGACCACTGAAGCTTTCTTT
.	TRBV12-3/TRBV12-4	TRBJ2-7	few	CASSPTGGESEQYF	TGTGCCAGCAGTCCCACAGGGGGGGAGAGCGAGCAGTACTTC
.	TRBV27	TRBJ2-1	few	CASSFMADNEQFF	TGTGCCAGCAGCTTTATGGCAGACAATGAGCAGTTCTTC
.	TRBV27	TRBJ1-5	.	CASSLSMNQPQHF	TGTGCCAGCAGTTTATCGATGAATCAGCCCCAGCATTTT
TRBD2	TRBV20-1	TRBJ2-3	.	CSANNPSGGGTDTQYF	TGCAGTGCTAACAACCCTAGCGGGGGAGGCACAGATACGCAGTATTTT
.	TRBV10-3	TRBJ2-1	few	CAITGGRYNEQFF	TGTGCCATCACCGGGGGAAGGTACAATGAGCAGTTCTTC
TRBD2	TRBV7-2	TRBJ2-4	.	CASSSGLAGYF	TGTGCCAGCAGCTCCGGACTAGCGGGGTACTTC
TRBD1	TRBV29-1	TRBJ2-1	few	CSVAGTGSSYNEQFF	TGCAGCGTTGCCGGGACAGGTAGCTCCTACAATGAGCAGTTCTTC
TRBD1	TRBV5-1	TRBJ1-5	.	CASSLGTGRLQPQHF	TGCGCCAGCAGCTTAGGGACAGGGAGATTGCAGCCCCAGCATTTT
.	TRBV25-1	TRBJ2-7	.	CASSEYTGGTDLSGEQYF	TGTGCCAGCAGTGAATACACAGGAGGGACTGATCTTTCGGGGGAGCAGTACTTC
.	TRBV18	TRBJ2-5	.	CASSPAGRRDQETQYF	TGTGCCAGCTCACCTGCTGGGAGGAGGGATCAAGAGACCCAGTACTTC
.	TRBV4-1	TRBJ2-1	many	CASSLAGANNEQFF	TGCGCCAGCAGCCTCGCAGGGGCAAACAATGAGCAGTTCTTC
.	TRBV7-9	TRBJ2-7	few	CASSLDGYYEQYF	TGTGCCAGCAGCTTAGATGGGTACTACGAGCAGTACTTC
.	TRBV20-1	TRBJ2-3	.	CSAPSLTGGPDTQYF	TGCAGTGCTCCCTCACTAACGGGGGGCCCAGATACGCAGTATTTT
.	TRBV20-1	TRBJ1-1	.	CSATRTGENTEAFF	TGCAGTGCTACCCGGACTGGGGAGAACACTGAAGCTTTCTTT
TRBD1	TRBV4-3	TRBJ2-1	.	CASSQDTGQGANEQFF	TGCGCCAGCAGCCAAGATACAGGACAGGGGGCGAATGAGCAGTTCTTC
.	TRBV7-9	TRBJ2-1	.	CASSPHRDLVNNEQFF	TGTGCCAGCAGCCCTCACAGGGACTTAGTTAACAATGAGCAGTTCTTC
TRBD2	TRBV9	TRBJ2-2	many	CASSGTSPTGELFF	TGTGCCAGCAGCGGGACTAGCCCCACTGGGGAGCTGTTTTTT
TRBD2	TRBV20-1	TRBJ2-1	.	CSAPDSGGFLNEQFF	TGCAGTGCCCCGGATAGCGGGGGGTTCCTAAATGAGCAGTTCTTC
.	TRBV28	TRBJ2-7	once	CASRWVQSPYEQYF	TGTGCCAGCAGGTGGGTACAGTCGCCCTACGAGCAGTACTTC
TRBD1	TRBV7-2	TRBJ2-1	.	CASSFTGQGPSSYNEQFF	TGTGCCAGCAGCTTTACTGGACAGGGTCCGAGCTCCTACAATGAGCAGTTCTTC
TRBD1	TRBV3-1	TRBJ2-7	few	CASSRAPQGALSYEQYF	TGTGCCAGCAGCCGAGCCCCGCAGGGGGCCTTATCCTACGAGCAGTACTTC
.	TRBV9	TRBJ2-1	.	CANSVGTDEQFF	TGTGCCAACAGCGTAGGAACCGATGAGCAGTTCTTC
TRBD2	TRBV7-3	TRBJ2-5	few	CASSLTAGEETQYF	TGTGCCAGCAGCTTAACCGCGGGGGAAGAGACCCAGTACTTC
.	TRBV11-2	TRBJ1-1	.	CASSLGARMNTEAFF	TGTGCCAGCAGCTTAGGTGCCAGAATGAACACTGAAGCTTTCTTT